These 17 T cell receptor beta chains were all obtained from the same sample, sequenced in a study of graft-versus-host responses after intestinal transplantation. Assay used: immunoSEQ multiplex PCR; TCRdb lists only in-frame clones, some missing. Of 80,000 to 95,000 clones in the sample, about 85% are singletons; the top ten hold about 0.27%. No antigen has been identified for these receptors. Source: unstimulated CD4+ T cells sorted from spleen or lymph node cells, taken before transplant. Receptors originate from a human donor who was the organ donor for an intestinal transplant.

This chain connects TRBV11-3 to TRBJ2-2; possibly TRBD2 for D (6 bases). The CDR3 is 14 amino acids. The V end lost 5 bases, the J end lost 7 bases, and 14 bases lay between the germline ends. Germline values: CDR1 SGHNT, CDR2 YENEEA. In nucleotides, the CDR3 is TGTGCCAGCAGCCTCAAATCGGGGGTCGGGGAGCTGTTTTTT. It is translated as CASSLKSGVGELFF.

There are a few counts of this clone. The genes are TRBV9 and TRBJ2-7, with a tentative D call TRBD2 (5 bases). From germline, CDR1 is SGDLS and CDR2 YYNGEE. Deletions cut 6 bases from V and 7 bases from J, with 20 bases between. CDR3 size: 14 residues. Here the CDR3 reads CASNRGSGWREQYF. The CDR3 DNA sequence: TGTGCCAGCAACCGAGGATCCGGGTGGAGGGAGCAGTACTTC.

The gene calls are TRBV4-1 and TRBJ2-3; TRBD2 matches 8 bases. V trimming: 1 base; J trimming: 6 bases; junction bases outside the gene matches: 15. The CDR3 contains 18 residues. The germline CDR1 and CDR2 sequences are MGHRA and YSYEKL. CDR3 in amino acids: CASSQGLRGRGAFDTQYF. The CDR3 DNA is TGCGCCAGCAGCCAAGGCCTCAGAGGGCGGGGGGCCTTTGATACGCAGTATTTT.

The chain is built from TRBV11-2 and TRBJ2-7; 9 bases are shared with TRBD2. This CDR3 spans 14 amino acids. Germline V lookup: CDR1 SGHAT, CDR2 FQNNGV. J was trimmed by 4 bases and V by 7 bases; bases with no gene match: 8. CDR3 loop: CASNLAGLGYEQYF. In nucleotides, the CDR3 is TGTGCCAGCAACCTAGCGGGACTCGGTTACGAGCAGTACTTC.

The V gene is TRBV28, the J gene TRBJ1-5; 9 bases agree with TRBD1. V lost 5 bases, J lost 5 bases, and 7 bases stayed unmatched. From germline, CDR1 is MDHEN and CDR2 SYDVKM. The CDR3 contains 15 residues. CDR3 in DNA: TGTGCCAGCAGTCGACCCACAGGGGGCTATCAGCCCCAGCATTTT. Translation gives CASSRPTGGYQPQHF.

The V gene is TRBV14, the J gene TRBJ2-5, with a weak D call TRBD2 (6 bases). V lost 1 base to trimming and J lost 4 bases, with 10 bases between them. The CDR3 has 14 residues. The germline gives CDR1 SGHDN, CDR2 FVKESK. The CDR3 reads CASSQGSGIETQYF. The CDR3 region has the DNA TGTGCCAGCAGCCAAGGTAGCGGAATAGAGACCCAGTACTTC.

The chain is built from TRBV6-1 and TRBJ2-7; TRBD2 aligns across 7 bases. In germline, CDR1 is MNHNS, CDR2 SASEGT. This CDR3 contains 15 residues. Trimming removed 6 bases from V and 2 bases from J; junction bases left unmatched: 10. The CDR3 coding sequence is TGTGCCAGCAGAGGAGGGAGGGCCTACCCCTACGAGCAGTACTTC. It translates to CASRGGRAYPYEQYF.

J is TRBJ1-6 and V is TRBV7-9; 7 bases are shared with TRBD1. Germline values: CDR1 SEHNR, CDR2 FQNEAQ (reference sequence). J gave up 8 bases and V 5 bases, and 3 bases lay outside the gene matches. The CDR3 length is 13 residues. CDR3 bases: TGTGCCAGCAGCCGACAGGGAGATTCACCCCTCCACTTT. It specifies CASSRQGDSPLHF. Full variable domain (outside the CDR3, taken from reference TRBV7-9 and TRBJ1-6): DTGVSQNPRHKITKRGQNVTFRCDPISEHNRLYWYRQTLGQGPEFLTYFQNEAQLEKSRLLSDRFSAERPKGSFSTLEIQRTEQGDSAMYLCASSRQGDSPLHFGNGTRLTVT.

This clone was recorded once. The chain carries TRBV19 and TRBJ2-4, with TRBD1 matching over 7 bases. J lost 3 bases, V lost 6 bases, and 5 bases had no gene match. This CDR3 spans 14 amino acids. Germline CDR1 is LNHDA and CDR2 is SQIVND (reference sequence). The CDR3 DNA sequence: TGTGCCAGTAGCATGGGACAGCTCAAAAACATTCAGTACTTC. Amino acid sequence: CASSMGQLKNIQYF.

This rearrangement joins TRBV19 to TRBJ1-4, with 8 bases that match TRBD1. The CDR3 is 15 residues long. With 5 bases clipped from V and 5 bases from J, the junction kept 7 bases outside the gene matches. Germline V gene sequence: CDR1 LNHDA, CDR2 SQIVND (reference sequence). The CDR3 reads CASSQTTGGNEKLFF. The CDR3 region has the DNA TGTGCCAGTAGTCAGACAACAGGGGGGAATGAAAAACTGTTTTTT. The whole variable domain, filled in from reference TRBV19 and TRBJ1-4, reads DGGITQSPKYLFRKEGQNVTLSCEQNLNHDAMYWYRQDPGQGLRLIYYSQIVNDFQKGDIAEGYSVSREKKESFPLTVTSAQKNPTAFYLCASSQTTGGNEKLFFGSGTQLSVL.

This clone occurred once. The CDR3 DNA is TGCGCCAGCAGCTTGGACAGCCATGAGCAGTTCTTC. This codes for CASSLDSHEQFF. The chain carries TRBV5-1 and TRBJ2-1; D is ambiguous. Germline assignment: CDR1 SGHRS and CDR2 YFSETQ. V was trimmed by 0 bases and J by 8 bases, leaving 6 bases between them. The CDR3 is 12 residues long.

The rearrangement links TRBV19 to TRBJ1-1, with TRBD1 matching 7 bases. The CDR3 has 13 amino acids. Trimming took 4 bases from V and 3 from J; bases not matched to a gene: 2. Germline-derived CDR1 and CDR2 are LNHDA and SQIVND (reference sequence). CDR3 amino acids: CASSTTGDTEAFF. CDR3 sequence (DNA): TGTGCCAGTAGTACTACAGGGGACACTGAAGCTTTCTTT.

The chain couples TRBV7-6 to TRBJ1-6; no firm D call. The germline V and J ends were trimmed by 2 bases and 1 base, with 6 bases remaining between them. Germline loops: CDR1 SGHVS, CDR2 FNYEAQ. This CDR3 is built from 15 residues. CDR3 nucleotide sequence: TGTGCCAGCAGCTTAAGTCGGTCCTATAATTCACCCCTCCACTTT. This codes for CASSLSRSYNSPLHF.

The chain carries TRBV27 and TRBJ1-4, with TRBD1 matching over 7 bases. Germline V CDR1 and CDR2: MNHEY, SMNVEV (reference sequence). The CDR3 spans 15 residues. V shed 6 bases, J shed 4 bases, and the junction held 8 bases outside the gene matches. The CDR3 spells CASRKQGSGNEKLFF. CDR3 in DNA: TGTGCCAGCAGAAAACAGGGGTCCGGTAATGAAAAACTGTTTTTT.

V is TRBV18 and J is TRBJ2-1; D perhaps matches TRBD2 (7 bases). The CDR3 spans 13 residues. Germline V gene data show CDR1 as KGHSH and CDR2 as LQKENI. Trimming took 5 bases from V and 9 from J, leaving 14 bases between them. The CDR3 sequence: CASSDYREGEQFF. CDR3 nucleotides: TGTGCCAGCTCAGATTACAGGGAGGGTGAGCAGTTCTTC.

The chain employs TRBV19 and TRBJ2-1, with TRBD2 matching 10 bases. V lost 4 bases to trimming and J lost 4 bases; unmatched junction nucleotides: 7. There are 16 residues in the CDR3. Looked up from germline, CDR1 is LNHDA and CDR2 is SQIVND (reference sequence). Here the CDR3 DNA reads TGTGCCAGTAGTACCCTAGCGGGAGTTTTGTACAATGAGCAGTTCTTC. It codes for CASSTLAGVLYNEQFF.

The gene calls are TRBV6-6 and TRBJ1-3; TRBD1 matches at 7 bases. The ends lost 6 bases at V and 1 base at J; junction bases unmatched: 3. Per the germline V gene, CDR1 is MNHNY and CDR2 is SVGAGI (reference sequence). CDR3 length: 14 amino acids. This CDR3 is CASRQTGSGNTIYF. The CDR3 bases are TGTGCCAGCAGGCAGACAGGGTCTGGAAACACCATATATTTT.